The following is a T cell receptor beta chain sequence with its context. The sample belongs to a study of radiation and T cells in renal cell carcinoma. Time point: blood 2 weeks post-SBRT. As for treatment: 15 Gy SBRT to primary tumor, nephrectomy 4 weeks later. Germline values: CDR1 SGDLS, CDR2 YYNGEE. The CDR3 is 17 residues long. Unmatched junction bases numbered 10, after V lost 0 bases and J lost 4 bases. Some clones are missing from TCRdb's copy, which holds only in-frame ones; the method was immunoSEQ multiplex PCR. This table has 100,000 to 150,000 clones, about 81% appearing once. This receptor was obtained from a man aged 45-60 years with renal cell carcinoma. This specimen was blood, taken from a patient whose treatment included radiotherapy and nephrectomy. The genes are TRBV9 and TRBJ2-5; TRBD1 matches 9 bases. CDR3 nucleotide sequence: TGTGCCAGCAGCGTAGTACCTAGACAGGGGGGGGCAGAGACCCAGTACTTC. It yields the protein CASSVVPRQGGAETQYF. The full variable domain, its missing parts supplied by reference TRBV9 and TRBJ2-5, is DSGVTQTPKHLITATGQRVTLRCSPRSGDLSVYWYQQSLDQGLQFLIQYYNGEERAKGNILERFSAQQFPDLHSELNLSSLELGDSALYFCASSVVPRQGGAETQYFGPGTRLLVL.